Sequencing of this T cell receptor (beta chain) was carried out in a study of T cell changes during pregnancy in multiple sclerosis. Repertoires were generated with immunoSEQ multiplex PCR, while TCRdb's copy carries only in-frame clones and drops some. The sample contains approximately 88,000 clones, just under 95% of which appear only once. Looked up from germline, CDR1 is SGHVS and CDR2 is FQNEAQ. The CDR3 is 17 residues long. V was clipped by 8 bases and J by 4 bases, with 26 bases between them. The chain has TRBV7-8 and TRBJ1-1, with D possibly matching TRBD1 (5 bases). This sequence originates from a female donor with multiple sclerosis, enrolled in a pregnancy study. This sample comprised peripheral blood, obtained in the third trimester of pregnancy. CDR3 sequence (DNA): TGTGCCAGCGACCCTCGAAGAGACAGTGCCCTACTCACTGAAGCTTTCTTT. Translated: CASDPRRDSALLTEAFF.